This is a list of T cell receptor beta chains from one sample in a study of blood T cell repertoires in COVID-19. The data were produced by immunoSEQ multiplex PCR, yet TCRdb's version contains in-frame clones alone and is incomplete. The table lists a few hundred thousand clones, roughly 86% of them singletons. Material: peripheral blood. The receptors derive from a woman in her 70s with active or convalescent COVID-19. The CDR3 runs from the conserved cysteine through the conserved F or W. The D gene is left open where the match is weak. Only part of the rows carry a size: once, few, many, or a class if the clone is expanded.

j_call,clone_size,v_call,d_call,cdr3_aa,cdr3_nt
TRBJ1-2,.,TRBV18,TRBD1,CASSPTGMDYGYTF,TGTGCCAGCTCACCGACAGGGATGGACTATGGCTACACCTTC
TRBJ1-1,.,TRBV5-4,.,CASTLYPEGFGAFF,TGTGCCAGCACACTTTACCCGGAGGGATTCGGAGCTTTCTTT
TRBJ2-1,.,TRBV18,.,CASSPGTGTPHTRTSYNEQFF,TGTGCCAGCTCACCAGGGACCGGGACACCGCACACCCGAACCTCCTACAATGAGCAGTTCTTC
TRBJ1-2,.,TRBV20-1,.,CSLFAGPGYTF,TGCAGCCTATTTGCGGGACCTGGCTACACCTTC
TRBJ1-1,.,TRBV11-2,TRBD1,CASSLGTGVNTEAFF,TGTGCCAGCAGCTTAGGGACAGGGGTGAACACTGAAGCTTTCTTT
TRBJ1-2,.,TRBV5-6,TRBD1,CASSAYRGEYGYTF,TGTGCCAGCAGCGCGTACAGGGGGGAGTATGGCTACACCTTC
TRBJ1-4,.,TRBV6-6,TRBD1,CASSSTGGDEKLFF,TGTGCCAGCAGTTCGACAGGGGGGGATGAAAAACTGTTTTTT
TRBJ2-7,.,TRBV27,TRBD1,CASSLGDRGDEQYF,TGTGCCAGCAGTTTAGGGGACAGGGGCGACGAGCAGTACTTC
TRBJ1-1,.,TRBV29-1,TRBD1,CSVRGQMNTEAFF,TGCAGCGTTAGGGGACAGATGAACACTGAAGCTTTCTTT
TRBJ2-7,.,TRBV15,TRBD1,CATSRDYGRAGGNYEQYF,TGTGCCACCAGCAGAGATTACGGGCGGGCAGGGGGCAACTACGAGCAGTACTTC
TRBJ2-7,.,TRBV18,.,CASSPRAREQYF,TGTGCCAGCTCACCGAGAGCGAGGGAGCAGTACTTC
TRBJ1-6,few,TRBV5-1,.,CASSFSTAQAPLHF,TGCGCCAGCAGCTTTTCCACAGCCCAGGCACCCCTCCACTTT
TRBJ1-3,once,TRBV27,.,CASSARHHGNTIYF,TGTGCCAGCAGCGCTAGGCACCACGGAAACACCATATATTTT
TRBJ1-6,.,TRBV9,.,CASSVRTDNSPLHF,TGTGCCAGCAGCGTCCGGACAGACAATTCACCCCTCCACTTT
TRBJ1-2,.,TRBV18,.,CASSPDYGYTF,TGTGCCAGCTCACCCGACTATGGCTACACCTTC
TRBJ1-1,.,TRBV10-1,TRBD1,CASSQPGQAEAFF,TGCGCCAGCAGTCAACCGGGACAGGCTGAAGCTTTCTTT
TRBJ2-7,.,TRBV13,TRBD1,CASSLSPTGTGEQYF,TGTGCCAGCAGCCTAAGCCCGACAGGGACGGGCGAGCAGTACTTC
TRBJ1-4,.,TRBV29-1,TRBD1,CSVEGTGGVYEKLFF,TGCAGCGTTGAAGGCACAGGGGGTGTGTATGAAAAACTGTTTTTT
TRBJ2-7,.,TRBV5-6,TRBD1,CASSYGQGVGYEQYF,TGTGCCAGCAGCTATGGACAGGGAGTAGGCTACGAGCAGTACTTC
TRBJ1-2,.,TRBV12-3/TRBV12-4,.,CASSPPEGGGYTF,TGTGCCAGCAGCCCACCGGAGGGAGGAGGCTACACCTTC
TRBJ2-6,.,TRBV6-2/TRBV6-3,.,CASSKGAGANVLTF,TGTGCCAGCAGTAAAGGGGCTGGGGCCAACGTCCTGACTTTC
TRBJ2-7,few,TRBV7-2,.,CASSLVINYEQYF,TGTGCCAGCAGCTTAGTTATAAACTACGAGCAGTACTTC
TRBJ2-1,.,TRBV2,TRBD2,CASSALAVNEQFF,TGTGCCAGCAGTGCACTAGCGGTAAATGAGCAGTTCTTC
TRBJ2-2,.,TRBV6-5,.,CASMWEAGTGELFF,TGTGCCAGCATGTGGGAGGCAGGTACCGGGGAGCTGTTTTTT
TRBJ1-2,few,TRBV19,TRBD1,CASSPRGTPNYGYTF,TGTGCCAGTTCGCCCAGGGGGACTCCTAACTATGGCTACACCTTC
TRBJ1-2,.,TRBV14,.,CASSPMDSLIRHGYTF,TGTGCCAGCAGTCCTATGGACAGCCTAATCCGTCATGGCTACACCTTC
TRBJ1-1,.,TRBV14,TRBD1,CATRRGQFTEAFF,TGTGCCACCCGCCGGGGACAGTTCACTGAAGCTTTCTTT
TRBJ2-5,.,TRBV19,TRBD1,CASSRQGETQYF,TGTGCCAGTAGTAGACAGGGTGAGACCCAGTACTTC
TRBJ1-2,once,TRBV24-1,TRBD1,CATSERDRSGYTF,TGTGCCACCAGTGAAAGGGACAGGTCTGGCTACACCTTC
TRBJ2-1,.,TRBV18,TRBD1,CASSPGQGTYNEQFF,TGTGCCAGCTCACCCGGACAGGGGACATACAATGAGCAGTTCTTC
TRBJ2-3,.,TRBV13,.,CASSRRGTSTDTQYF,TGTGCCAGCAGCCGGCGCGGGACTAGCACAGATACGCAGTATTTT
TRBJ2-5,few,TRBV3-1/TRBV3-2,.,CASSHRRRGETQYF,TGTGCCAGCAGCCACCGTAGGCGGGGAGAGACCCAGTACTTC
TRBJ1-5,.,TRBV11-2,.,CASSPSTGLNQPQHF,TGTGCCAGCAGCCCGTCTACAGGGCTAAATCAGCCCCAGCATTTT